This TCR beta chain stems from a study of T cell responses to AZD1222 COVID-19 vaccine. Here immunoSEQ multiplex PCR was the method, and the copy in TCRdb shows in-frame clones only, minus some. The repertoire includes around 140,000 clones, approximately 90% of them detected once, and around 1.5% sits in the top ten. Trimming took off 5 bases at V and 8 bases at J, with 14 bases between the two ends. The CDR3 spans 13 residues. The specimen comprised peripheral blood, sampled 28 days after the second AZD1222 dose. The sequence was collected from an adult who received the AZD1222 COVID-19 vaccine. The chain recombines TRBV12-3 or TRBV12-4 with TRBJ2-3; D not certain. CDR3 amino acids: CASSLGMSGTQYF. CDR3 nucleotide sequence: TGTGCCAGCAGTCTGGGGATGTCGGGTACGCAGTATTTT.